Sequencing of this T cell receptor (beta chain) was carried out in a study of shared clonotypes between healthy human individuals (dated by TCRdb to about 2020). With respect to the entire study: The cohort included a few men and a couple of women between 18 and 49 years of age. For each donor, CD4 naive and CD4 memory were each run on three plates, CD8 naive on two plates, and CD8 memory on one plate. To estimate repertoire size and how much clonotypes are shared between individuals, the study performed deep sequencing of blood TCR repertoires from about five healthy adults. Libraries were prepared and TCR repertoires were sequenced by different laboratories using diverse techniques, in order to increase sequencing depth and limit assay-specific biases. Per donor, leukapheresis produced somewhere between about 0.9 and 9.5 billion PBMCs.

Deletion took 3 bases off V and 4 bases off J, with a span of 9 bases between the germline ends. Based on the germline V gene, the CDR1 and CDR2 sequences are MDHEN and SYDVKM. The CDR3 runs 13 residues from the cysteine to the phenylalanine. CDR3 DNA only is kept here, 39 bases in frame from base 1. Broad study findings and their caveats: Sharing across several donors was observed for about 5% of naive CD4, over 3% of naive CD8, 2% to 2.5% of memory CD4, and around 0.44% of memory CD8 clonotypes. Because the study included only a small number of donors, the genetic and exposure-history diversity represented was limited. Sampling was limited to blood, and TCR repertoires in tissue likely differ from TCR repertoires in blood. Incomplete sequencing was indicated by rarefaction of sorted-subset datasets, despite the large sequencing depth. Pairwise subsampling indicated that sequencing depth was expected to affect the degree of clonotype sharing among donors. Estimated clonotype richness was generally larger for naive than for memory subsets. Compared with non-shared clonotypes, clonotypes shared by all four sorted-subset donors had higher generation probabilities.

Donors were healthy HIV-negative adults with no recently reported acute infections or vaccinations. Every donor was a Caucasian adult residing in Nashville, Tennessee, USA. CD4+ T cells were enriched by magnetic negative selection, after which naive cells were positively selected on CD45RA and the negative fraction was taken as the memory subset. After blood collection by leukapheresis, PBMCs were isolated using Ficoll-Histopaque density gradient centrifugation and then cryopreserved in the vapor phase of liquid nitrogen. Analytical flow cytometry was used to check the purity and quantity of every magnetically sorted T cell population. From each sorted fraction, genomic DNA was isolated and quantified by UV absorbance on a Nanodrop 2000c. Using the deep immunoSEQ assay, TCR CDR3 regions were amplified from genomic DNA by multiplex PCR. Genomic DNA extracted from each cell subset was distributed evenly over all wells of several immunoSEQ 96-well plates, and each plate served as one replicate. For sorted subsets, roughly 200 ng of genomic DNA, equivalent to 30,000 or so T cell genomes, went into each replicate PCR. Purified libraries were quantified with a Qubit 3.0 fluorometer, sized on a Bioanalyzer 2100, and re-quantified with the KAPA Library Quantification kit. Every immunoSEQ 96-well plate was sequenced on a separate single-read 150-cycle Illumina NextSeq 550 flow cell. The authors' analysis ran thus. Because only junctional sequences without quality scores were contained in the immunoSEQ output, filtering matching that applied to full-length reads could not be performed. To assign V/J genes and CDR3, sequences were annotated against IMGT germline references using PyIR, a Python wrapper for IgBLAST v1.9. Reads were removed for weak V/J assignments (E-value above 1e-6), missing CDR3, stop codons, out-of-frame junctions, or ambiguous translated residues. V3J clonotypes were defined by identical inferred V gene, J gene, and CDR3 amino acid sequence. The percentage overlap between two repertoires was calculated by dividing the number of shared unique clonotypes by the size of the smaller repertoire. Richness of each repertoire was evaluated using RTK rarefaction, the Chao1 estimator, and Recon v2.1 estimates of unobserved clonotypes. Generation probabilities were computed with OLGA for all TCRbeta clonotypes obtained by the gDNA method from several donors. TCRdb mirrors the immuneACCESS table, restricted to in-frame sequences. Some clones are absent from its copies; in checked studies, under half trace to an unresolved V gene, and the reason for the others is unknown. D and trimming come from the DNA, and the V and J calls and clone size come from that table. The sample contains about 1 million clones, about 75% of them found a single time. The ten largest clones capture about 1.5% of the sample.

As to this clone: Its antigen is not yet known. Within one base of it there is no much larger clone, and no base qualities were kept.

Sample: memory CD4+ T cells sorted from blood. The cell subset or site label, read with the paper, signifies: CD45RA-negative fraction. This TCR derives from a man younger than 35 in good health. The sequence joins TRBV28 to TRBJ1-2, with TRBD1 as a weak D call on 6 bases. The CDR3 protein is CASSFGGLYGYTF. The DNA reads TGTGCCAGCAGTTTTGGGGGGCTCTATGGCTACACCTTC.